This entry lists 18 T cell receptor beta chains sequenced from one sample in a study of PD-L1 blockade in urothelial cancer (dated by TCRdb to the late 2010s). Libraries were built with the immunoSEQ multiplex PCR assay. TCRdb carries this immuneACCESS record with in-frame sequences only. Its versions omit some clonotypes, under half of them owing to an unresolved V gene in the studies checked, with the rest unexplained. This sample lists around 50,000 clones; approximately 78% were detected once. 1.5% to 2% of the sample lies in the top ten. This specimen's time point label, interpreted: pretreatment peripheral blood. The material was PBMCs, obtained around atezolizumab (anti-PD-L1) treatment. The receptors here all came from a man between 50 and 59 years old with urothelial cancer.

This clone was seen a few times. CDR3 in amino acids: CASSSEGLAGTLAKNIQYF. The CDR3 DNA reads TGTGCCAGCAGCTCGGAGGGACTAGCGGGGACACTAGCCAAAAACATTCAGTACTTC. The chain employs TRBV7-9 and TRBJ2-4; TRBD2 matches 13 bases. V shed 4 bases, J shed 0 bases, and the junction held 9 bases outside the gene matches. CDR1 is SEHNR, CDR2 FQNEAQ, per germline (reference sequence). This CDR3 spans 19 amino acids.

The J gene is TRBJ2-7, the V gene TRBV9; 8 nucleotides align to TRBD2. The CDR3 totals 14 residues. The V gene's germline CDR1 is SGDLS and CDR2 YYNGEE. V gave up 3 bases and J gave up 4 bases; unmatched junction bases: 6. CDR3: CASSAGLGAYEQYV. Here the CDR3 DNA reads TGTGCCAGCAGCGCGGGACTAGGGGCTTACGAGCAGTACGTC.

This sequence joins TRBV6-5 and TRBJ1-2, with TRBD1 matching 9 bases. There are 13 residues in the CDR3. The V and J ends lost 6 bases and 13 bases, in that order; junction bases with no gene match: 12. Germline assignment: CDR1 MNHEY and CDR2 SVGAGI. CDR3: CASRRGTGSGCTF. CDR3 nucleotides: TGTGCCAGCAGGAGGGGGACAGGGTCTGGGTGCACCTTC.

This clone turned up a few times. The chain carries TRBV18 and TRBJ1-1; no reliable D call. V lost 1 base to trimming and J lost 5 bases, with 8 bases between them. Germline CDR1 reads KGHSH; CDR2 reads LQKENI. The CDR3 is 13 amino acids. The CDR3 is CASSPQRETEAFF. As DNA, the CDR3 is TGTGCCAGCTCACCACAGAGGGAAACTGAAGCTTTCTTT. The full variable domain, with the rest looked up from reference TRBV18 and TRBJ1-1, is NAGVMQNPRHLVRRRGQEARLRCSPMKGHSHVYWYRQLPEEGLKFMVYLQKENIIDESGMPKERFSAEFPKEGPSILRIQQVVRGDSAAYFCASSPQRETEAFFGQGTRLTVV.

This chain joins TRBV30 and TRBJ2-7, with D tentatively TRBD2 (6 bases). CDR3 size: 12 residues. Deletions cut 2 bases from V and 4 bases from J, with 9 bases between. Looked up from germline, CDR1 is GTSNPN and CDR2 is SVGIG (reference sequence). The CDR3 spells CAWSPGGYEQYF. In DNA form, the CDR3 reads TGTGCCTGGAGTCCCGGGGGTTACGAGCAGTACTTC.

The chain employs TRBV27 and TRBJ2-7; tentative D call: TRBD1 (7 bases). CDR3 length: 16 residues. Per the germline V gene, CDR1 is MNHEY and CDR2 is SMNVEV (reference sequence). V was trimmed by 6 bases and J by 1 base, leaving 19 bases between them. In DNA, the CDR3 is TGTGCCAGCAGCCCTAGTGCAGGGGGGACATCCTACGAGCAGTACGTC. It is translated as CASSPSAGGTSYEQYV.

CDR3 sequence reads: CASTPRQGLSEAFF. DNA for the CDR3: TGTGCCAGCACCCCTCGACAGGGTCTCTCTGAAGCTTTCTTT. The chain couples TRBV28 to TRBJ1-1, with 7 bases matching TRBD1. This CDR3 is built from 14 residues. Germline V gene lookup returns CDR1 MDHEN and CDR2 SYDVKM. V dropped 7 bases and J dropped 6; count of bases not matched to a gene: 11.

The chain couples TRBV5-1 to TRBJ2-5; D might be TRBD2 (7 bases). Trimming removed 5 bases at V and 3 bases at J, with 20 bases between. Germline V gene lookup returns CDR1 SGHRS and CDR2 YFSETQ. The CDR3 spans 16 residues. The CDR3 here is CASRPGGHWAEETQYF. DNA of the CDR3: TGCGCCAGCAGGCCGGGGGGCCATTGGGCGGAAGAGACCCAGTACTTC.

Here the CDR3 DNA reads TGTGCCAGCACCCCCGGGGTCCTTGGAAACACCATATATTTT. Translated, it gives CASTPGVLGNTIYF. The chain combines TRBV9 with TRBJ1-3, with no clear D. CDR1 is SGDLS and CDR2 is YYNGEE in the germline V gene. The CDR3 totals 14 residues. V was trimmed by 6 bases and J by 3 bases, leaving 13 bases between them. The full variable domain, completed using reference TRBV9 and TRBJ1-3, is DSGVTQTPKHLITATGQRVTLRCSPRSGDLSVYWYQQSLDQGLQFLIQYYNGEERAKGNILERFSAQQFPDLHSELNLSSLELGDSALYFCASTPGVLGNTIYFGEGSWLTVV.

This chain links TRBV7-9 with TRBJ1-5; 8 nucleotides agree with TRBD1. With 5 bases clipped from V and 2 bases from J, the junction kept 2 bases outside the gene matches. Per the germline V gene, CDR1 is SEHNR and CDR2 is FQNEAQ (reference sequence). The CDR3 has 14 amino acids. In DNA, the CDR3 is TGTGCCAGCAGCGCGACAGGGGGCAATCAGCCCCAGCATTTT. As protein: CASSATGGNQPQHF. Combining the CDR3 with reference TRBV7-9 and TRBJ1-5 gives the whole variable domain DTGVSQNPRHKITKRGQNVTFRCDPISEHNRLYWYRQTLGQGPEFLTYFQNEAQLEKSRLLSDRFSAERPKGSFSTLEIQRTEQGDSAMYLCASSATGGNQPQHFGDGTRLSIL.

The chain uses TRBV27 and TRBJ1-2; a weak D match, TRBD1 (6 bases). The CDR3 is made up of 13 amino acids. Germline CDR1 is MNHEY and CDR2 is SMNVEV (reference sequence). V dropped 4 bases and J dropped 2 bases, with 8 bases sitting between them. For the CDR3, the DNA is TGTGCCAGCAGTTCCCAGGGGAACTATGGCTACACCTTC. This encodes CASSSQGNYGYTF.

J is TRBJ1-2 and V is TRBV6-6; tentatively, D is TRBD1 (6 bases). Germline V gene lookup returns CDR1 MNHNY and CDR2 SVGAGI (reference sequence). The V end was cut by 10 bases, the J end by 6 bases, with 12 bases between. The length of the CDR3 is 11 residues. This chain's CDR3 is CATRTVNGYTF. CDR3 in DNA: TGTGCCACCCGGACAGTAAATGGCTACACCTTC.

V gene TRBV18 combines with J gene TRBJ2-1, with 10 bases lining up with TRBD1. Germline V gives CDR1 KGHSH, CDR2 LQKENI. Unmatched junction bases numbered 10, after V lost 3 bases and J lost 8 bases. The CDR3 length is 16 residues. The CDR3 spells CASSPRDRGLYDEQFF. The CDR3 DNA follows: TGTGCCAGCTCACCCAGGGACAGGGGATTGTACGATGAGCAGTTCTTC.

The rearrangement uses TRBV28 and TRBJ2-1, with TRBD2 matching over 12 bases. Germline loops: CDR1 MDHEN, CDR2 SYDVKM. CDR3 length equals 15 residues. V shed 2 bases and J 8 bases; nucleotides not matched to a gene: 4. CDR3 loop: CASSLTSGGLDEQFF. The CDR3 nucleotides read TGTGCCAGCAGTTTAACTAGCGGGGGGCTGGATGAGCAGTTCTTC.

V and J are TRBV7-9 and TRBJ1-1; 7 bases match TRBD1. The CDR3 loop spans 12 amino acids. Losses at the gene ends were 8 bases for V and 1 base for J; bases not matched to a gene: 1. Germline V gives CDR1 SEHNR, CDR2 FQNEAQ (reference sequence). CDR3 protein: CASDRANTEAFF. CDR3 in DNA: TGTGCCAGCGACAGGGCGAACACTGAAGCTTTCTTT. Complete variable domain (other parts from reference TRBV7-9 and TRBJ1-1): DTGVSQNPRHKITKRGQNVTFRCDPISEHNRLYWYRQTLGQGPEFLTYFQNEAQLEKSRLLSDRFSAERPKGSFSTLEIQRTEQGDSAMYLCASDRANTEAFFGQGTRLTVV.

The V gene is TRBV28, the J gene TRBJ2-7; possibly TRBD1 for D (5 bases). V lost 2 bases to trimming and J lost 7 bases, with 6 bases between them. Germline V gene lookup returns CDR1 MDHEN and CDR2 SYDVKM. CDR3 size: 11 residues. This chain's CDR3 is CASSLKGEQYF. CDR3 coding DNA: TGTGCCAGCAGTTTAAAGGGGGAGCAGTACTTC. Variable domain in full (rest from reference TRBV28 and TRBJ2-7): DVKVTQSSRYLVKRTGEKVFLECVQDMDHENMFWYRQDPGLGLRLIYFSYDVKMKEKGDIPEGYSVSREKKERFSLILESASTNQTSMYLCASSLKGEQYFGPGTRLTVT.

The gene calls are TRBV19 and TRBJ2-3; D call uncertain. Germline assignment: CDR1 LNHDA and CDR2 SQIVND (reference sequence). The CDR3 runs to 12 residues. V was shortened by 4 bases and J by 9 bases, with 11 bases between the two germline ends. The chain's CDR3 is CASSKQTATQYF. CDR3 in DNA: TGTGCCAGTAGTAAACAGACGGCGACGCAGTATTTT.

About this clone itself: One end of the junction varies from germline; a read error may be responsible. Here the CDR3 reads CASSQGQNSNQSQHF. In DNA form, the CDR3 reads TGTGCCAGCAGCCAAGGACAGAATAGCAATCAGTCCCAGCATTTT. The chain links TRBV16 to TRBJ1-5; D perhaps matches TRBD1 (6 bases). This CDR3 region has 15 residues. Germline lookup yields CDR1 KGHSY and CDR2 FQNENV.